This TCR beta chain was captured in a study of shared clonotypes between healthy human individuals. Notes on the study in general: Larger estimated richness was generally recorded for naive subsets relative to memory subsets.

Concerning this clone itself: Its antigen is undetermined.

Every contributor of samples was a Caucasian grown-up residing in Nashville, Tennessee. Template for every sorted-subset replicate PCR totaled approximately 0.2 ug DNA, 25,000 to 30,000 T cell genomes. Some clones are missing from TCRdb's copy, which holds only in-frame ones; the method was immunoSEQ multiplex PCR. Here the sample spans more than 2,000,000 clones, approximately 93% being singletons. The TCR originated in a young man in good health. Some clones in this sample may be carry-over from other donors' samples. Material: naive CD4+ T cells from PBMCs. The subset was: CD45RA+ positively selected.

CDR3 nucleotides: TGCGCCAGCAGCTTAAACGGGGTTGGCGAGCAGTACTTC. Translated, it gives CASSLNGVGEQYF. The chain is built from TRBV5-1 and TRBJ2-7, with D maybe TRBD2 (5 bases). The CDR3 runs to 13 residues. Germline CDR1 is SGHRS and CDR2 is YFSETQ. With 2 bases removed from V and 6 bases from J, the gap between germline ends came to 12 bases.